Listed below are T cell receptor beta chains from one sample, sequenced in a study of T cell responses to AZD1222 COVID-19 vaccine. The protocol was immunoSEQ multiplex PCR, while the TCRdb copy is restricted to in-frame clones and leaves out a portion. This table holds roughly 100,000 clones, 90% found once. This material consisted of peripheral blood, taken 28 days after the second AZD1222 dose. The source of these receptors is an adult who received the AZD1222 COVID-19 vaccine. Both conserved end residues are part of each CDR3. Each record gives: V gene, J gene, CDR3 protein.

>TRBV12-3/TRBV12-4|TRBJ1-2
CASSLLGGGYTF
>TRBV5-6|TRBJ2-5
CASSYTVGLIQETQYF
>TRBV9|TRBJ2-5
CASSVTSGSQETQYF
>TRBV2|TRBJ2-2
CASSENRGLGGELFF
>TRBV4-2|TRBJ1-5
CASSRQVYSNQPQHF
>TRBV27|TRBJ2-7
CASSSAGTGIRKQYF
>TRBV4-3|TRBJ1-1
CASSHTTEGFTEAFF
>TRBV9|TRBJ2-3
CASSVEGGGLVDTQYF
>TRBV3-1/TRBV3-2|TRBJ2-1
CASSLSSLAGGSYNEQFF
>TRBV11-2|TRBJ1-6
CASSADNVFSPLHF
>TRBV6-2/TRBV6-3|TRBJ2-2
CASSYIGLYTGELFF
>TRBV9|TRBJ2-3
CASSHLNRGASSTDTQYF
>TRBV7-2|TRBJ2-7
CASRPSAGGLEQYF
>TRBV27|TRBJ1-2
CATLDLHINYGYTF
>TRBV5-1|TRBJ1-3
CASSPSPGTGNTIYF
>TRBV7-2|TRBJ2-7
CASSLDGSSSYEQYF
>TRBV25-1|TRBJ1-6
CATTTGVGSPLHF
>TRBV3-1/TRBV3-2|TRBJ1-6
CASSQPAGDSPLHF
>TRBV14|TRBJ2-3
CASSQGGPGTQYF
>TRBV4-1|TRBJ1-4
CASSQVGTRSNEKLFF
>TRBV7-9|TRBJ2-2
CASSLTSLAGFSGELFF
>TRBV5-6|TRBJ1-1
CASRLRGTPEAFF
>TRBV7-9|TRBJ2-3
CASSLVSLTTDTQYF
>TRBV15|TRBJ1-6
CATSRDFGTMGAQNYNSPLHF
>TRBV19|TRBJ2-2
CASSSRTNTGELFF
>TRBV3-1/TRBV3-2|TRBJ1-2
CASSQAHLTGNYGYTF
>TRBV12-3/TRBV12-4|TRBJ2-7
CASSLFSRFEQYF
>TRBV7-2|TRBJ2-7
CASSREQGPSYEQYF
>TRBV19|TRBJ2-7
CASSASLGLAGGEQYF
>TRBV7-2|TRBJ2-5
CASRWGTQETQYF
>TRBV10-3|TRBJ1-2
CAISEAGGLYGYTF
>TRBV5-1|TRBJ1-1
CASRTMNTEAFF
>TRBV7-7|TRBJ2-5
CASSRGQDQETQYF
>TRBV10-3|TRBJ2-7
CAISESSGGAYEQYF
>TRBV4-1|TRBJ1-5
CASSQGKGSRNQPQHF
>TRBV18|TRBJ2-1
CASSPAGTPSSSYNEQFF
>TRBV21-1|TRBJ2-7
CASSKGGSEYEQYF
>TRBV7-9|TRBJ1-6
CASSSERGTSPLHF
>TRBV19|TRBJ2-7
CASGDRVGDEQYF
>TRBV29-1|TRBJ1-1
CSVESGQGATEAFF
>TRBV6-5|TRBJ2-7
CASSWTGGPYEQYF
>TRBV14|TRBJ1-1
CASSQAPTGAAFF
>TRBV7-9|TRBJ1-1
CASSLVLGGSAMHTEAFF
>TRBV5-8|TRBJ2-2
CARSRQAATNTGELFF
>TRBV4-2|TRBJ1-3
CASSQPDRGSNTIYF
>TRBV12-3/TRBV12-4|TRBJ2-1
CASSGTSHNEQFF
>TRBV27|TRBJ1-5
CASSLGPGSNQPQHF